These 2 T cell receptor beta chains were all obtained from the same sample, sequenced in a study of blood T cells in healthy people across ages. A sample-barcoded 5' primer and a J-beta primer mix were used in a second PCR of about 7 to 12 cycles. One entry per CDR3 protein results from TCRdb running MiXCR on the 5' RACE reads. The data show roughly 1.4 million distinct CDR3 sequences, with around 59% seen just once and 5.5% to 8% held by the top ten. The sample was blood. All receptors derive from a man younger than 35 in good health.

This clonotype was recorded a few times. CDR3 bases: TGTGCCAGCAGGTCACTAGGCAATGAGCAGTTCTTC. Protein sequence: CASRSLGNEQFF. The rearrangement links TRBV9 to TRBJ2-1; tentative D call: TRBD2 (5 bases). The germline CDR1 and CDR2 sequences are SGDLS and YYNGEE. The CDR3 is 12 amino acids. Trimming shortened V by 5 bases and J by 6 bases, and 9 bases separated the two germline ends.

A few counts support this clonotype. The chain links TRBV20-1 to TRBJ2-7, with D perhaps matching TRBD1 (5 bases). Germline V gene lookup returns CDR1 DFQATT and CDR2 SNEGSKA (reference sequence). V was clipped by 7 bases and J by 3 bases, with 10 bases between them. This CDR3 has 11 residues. CDR3 in amino acids: CSGTRDYEQYF. CDR3 DNA: TGCAGTGGGACAAGGGACTACGAGCAGTACTTC.